This TCR beta chain was found in a study of cytomegalovirus exposure and HLA in healthy donors. Study results and caveats: Because they were indistinguishable, some V segments, including TRBV6-2 and TRBV6-3, were excluded. Analyses of presence/absence relied on an assumption of roughly uniform sequencing depth across donors. With later analysis, a missense DCLRE1C variant became linked to TCR beta V- and J-gene trimming.

There are 14 residues in the CDR3. From germline, CDR1 is SGHRS and CDR2 YFSETQ. Trimming cost V 2 bases and J 6 bases; bases outside gene matches: 4. Primers: 60 Vbeta forward and 13 Jbeta reverse. Some clones are missing from TCRdb's copy, which holds only in-frame ones; the method was immunoSEQ multiplex PCR. The sample has fewer than 150,000 clones. About this clone itself: Its antigen is undetermined.

The chain joins TRBV5-1 to TRBJ2-1; 8 nucleotides align to TRBD1. Sequenced: PBMCs. The TCR originated in a woman aged 60-75 years in good health and CMV-seronegative. CDR3 DNA sequence: TGCGCCAGCAGCTTATGGACAGGGTCCAATGAGCAGTTCTTC. It yields the protein CASSLWTGSNEQFF.